Below are 24 T cell receptor beta chains sequenced from a single sample in a study of spatial heterogeneity in lung cancer. Study-level results: Within tumors, counts of expanded alpha and beta TCRs tracked tumor mutation counts.

This sample's time point: sample taken at primary tumor resection. Their antigens are not known. Via MiXCR, TCRdb re-called the 5' RACE reads, giving one row per CDR3 protein. The repertoire has about 6,500 distinct CDR3 sequences, about 12% of them found once; the top ten carry around 8.5%. Specimen: lung tumor tissue, collected at surgery. The receptors stem from a male donor with early-stage non-small cell lung cancer.

The sample holds many counts of this clonotype. Little can be read into the size of this beta chain, an off-target read in a library designed for alpha chains. The chain links TRBV27 to TRBJ2-7, with 9 nucleotides matching TRBD2. V gave up 2 bases and J gave up 3 bases; unmatched junction bases: 5. Germline assignment: CDR1 MNHEY and CDR2 SMNVEV (reference sequence). This CDR3 has 15 residues. CDR3 sequence reads: CASSLIGTSIYEQYF. The DNA of the CDR3 is TGTGCCAGCAGTTTAATTGGGACTAGCATCTACGAGCAGTACTTC.

This clonotype was recorded at least ten times. This beta chain is off target for a library built for alpha chains, so its abundance means little. This chain connects TRBV7-6 to TRBJ2-1, with D unresolved. CDR3 length: 16 amino acids. Trimming removed 5 bases from V and 8 bases from J, with 22 bases in between. CDR1 SGHVS and CDR2 FNYEAQ come from the germline V gene. This chain's CDR3 is CASSPSSRGRSYEQFF. The CDR3 nucleotides are TGTGCCAGCAGCCCTTCCTCCCGTGGACGGAGTTATGAGCAGTTCTTC.

By share, this clonotype ranks as medium-sized. As an off-target read in a library built for alpha chains, this beta chain has a frequency of little significance. The gene calls are TRBV7-2 and TRBJ2-1; D is unclear. V lost 2 bases and J lost 5, with 7 bases in between. The CDR3 runs 13 residues. Germline assignment: CDR1 SGHTA and CDR2 FQGNSA. The CDR3 is CASSLWRNNEQFF. The CDR3 DNA sequence: TGTGCCAGCAGCTTATGGCGAAACAATGAGCAGTTCTTC.

This clonotype has only a few counts. With the library built for alpha chains, this beta chain is off target and its frequency is not meaningful. The chain combines TRBV4-3 with TRBJ2-1; 9 bases line up with TRBD2. This CDR3 spans 17 amino acids. CDR1 and CDR2 (germline): LGHNA, YSLEER. V shed 3 bases, J shed 5 bases, and the junction held 11 bases outside the gene matches. CDR3 bases: TGCGCCAGCAGCCAGGATTTTCTAGCGGGGAGTAACAATGAGCAGTTCTTC. This gives the protein CASSQDFLAGSNNEQFF.

This clonotype was detected ten times or more. This beta chain slipped into a library made for alpha chains as a stray read, so its size is not meaningful. The genes are TRBV3-1 and TRBJ2-6, with TRBD2 matching over 14 bases. The CDR3 has 17 residues. With 4 bases clipped from V and 2 bases from J, the junction kept 1 base outside the gene matches. The germline V gene has CDR1 LGHDT and CDR2 YNNKEL (reference sequence). The CDR3 spells CASSPGLAGAGANVLTF. CDR3 sequence (DNA): TGTGCCAGCAGCCCGGGACTAGCGGGAGCTGGGGCCAACGTCCTGACTTTC.

This clonotype was found many times. In a library made to pick up alpha chains, this beta chain is a stray read with a size that means little. This chain connects TRBV11-2 to TRBJ1-1, with unresolved D. The V end was cut by 4 bases, the J end by 7 bases, with 13 bases between. The CDR3 is 13 residues long. Germline loops: CDR1 SGHAT, CDR2 FQNNGV. CDR3 in DNA: TGTGCCAGCAGCTCAGCCCAGAGAATTGAAGCTTTCTTT. As protein: CASSSAQRIEAFF.

In its sample, this clonotype ranks as medium-sized. The library was built for alpha chains, so this beta chain is an off-target read and its size means little. The rearrangement uses TRBV7-9 and TRBJ1-2; D gene uncertain. CDR3 length: 13 residues. Per germline, CDR1 SEHNR and CDR2 FQNEAQ (reference sequence). The ends were cut back, 6 bases at V and 7 bases at J, with 15 bases in the middle. The CDR3 DNA sequence: TGTGCCAGCAGTAATTCAACAAGGCTTGGCTACACCTTC. Translating gives CASSNSTRLGYTF.

The table lists this clonotype with many counts. A library prepared for alpha chains yielded this beta chain as an off-target read; its size is of little meaning. The V call is TRBV27, the J call TRBJ2-7; TRBD2 aligns across 9 bases. Per the germline V gene, CDR1 is MNHEY and CDR2 is SMNVEV (reference sequence). V shed 2 bases, J shed 2 bases, and the junction held 4 bases outside the gene matches. The CDR3 is 15 amino acids. The CDR3 DNA reads TGTGCCAGCAGTTTACAGGGACTAGCCACCTACGAGCAGTACTTC. Amino acid sequence: CASSLQGLATYEQYF.

Turning to this clonotype: Being off target in a library aimed at alpha chains, this beta chain has a size of little meaning. The gene calls are TRBV14 and TRBJ2-7; D is perhaps TRBD1 (5 bases). From germline, CDR1 is SGHDN and CDR2 FVKESK. This CDR3 comprises 13 residues. Between the trimmed V and J ends, which lost 3 bases and 3 bases, there was a span of 9 bases. The CDR3 is CASSQGRDYEQYF. As DNA, the CDR3 is TGTGCCAGCAGCCAGGGCAGGGACTACGAGCAGTACTTC.

This clonotype is deemed medium-sized (0.01 to 0.1%). This beta chain represents an off-target read in a library built for alpha chains; its size is of limited meaning. The gene calls are TRBV12-3 or TRBV12-4 and TRBJ1-1, with D possibly being TRBD1 (5 bases). This CDR3 contains 12 residues. Trimming stripped 5 bases from V and 7 bases from J, with 11 bases between. CDR3 in DNA: TGTGCCAGCAGTCCGACAGAGTTTGAAGCTTTCTTT. This sequence encodes CASSPTEFEAFF.

By its share, this clonotype is large. Being off target in a library aimed at alpha chains, this beta chain has a size of little meaning. The chain combines TRBV28 with TRBJ2-7; 16 bases match TRBD2. Per germline, CDR1 MDHEN and CDR2 SYDVKM. This CDR3 spans 17 amino acids. V gave up 7 bases and J gave up 0 bases; unmatched junction bases: 6. Here the CDR3 reads CASTGTSGRVSSYEQYF. CDR3 sequence (DNA): TGTGCCAGCACCGGGACTAGCGGGAGGGTTAGCTCCTACGAGCAGTACTTC.

This clonotype was seen repeatedly, ten times or more. Found in a library prepared for alpha chains, this beta chain is an off-target read, and its abundance has little meaning. The V and J genes are TRBV29-1 and TRBJ2-5; perhaps TRBD1 as D (6 bases). The CDR3 runs 12 residues. Trimming stripped 5 bases from V and 3 bases from J, with 10 bases between. Germline V CDR1 and CDR2: SQVTM, ANQGSEA. This CDR3 reads CSVHPGEETQYF. DNA for the CDR3: TGCAGCGTTCACCCAGGGGAAGAGACCCAGTACTTC.

This clonotype was counted at least ten times. The library was built for alpha chains, so this beta chain is an off-target read and its size means little. The V gene is TRBV6-1, the J gene TRBJ2-7, with a possible D match to TRBD2 (6 bases). Germline loops: CDR1 MNHNS, CDR2 SASEGT. Trimming removed 6 bases at V and 3 bases at J, with 12 bases between. This CDR3 spans 13 amino acids. The CDR3 sequence: CASSRLELYEQYF. The CDR3, as DNA: TGTGCCAGCAGCCGACTAGAGCTCTACGAGCAGTACTTC.

Sample share makes this clonotype medium-sized (0.01 to 0.1%). This beta chain turned up in a library designed for alpha chains; as an off-target read, its abundance says little. The chain recombines TRBV12-3 or TRBV12-4 with TRBJ1-6; D remains ambiguous. This CDR3 is 14 amino acids long. Trimming left V 7 bases short and J 0 bases short, with 7 bases between. The CDR3 nucleotides read TGTGCCAGCACCACAAGCTCCTATAATTCACCCCTCCACTTT. This translates into CASTTSSYNSPLHF.

By share, this clonotype ranks as medium-sized (0.01 to 0.1%). This beta chain slipped into a library made for alpha chains as a stray read, so its size is not meaningful. J is TRBJ2-3 and V is TRBV11-2, with 9 bases aligning to TRBD2. The V segment lost 5 bases and the J segment 7 bases; nucleotides outside the gene matches: 7. The length of the CDR3 is 14 residues. Germline assignment: CDR1 SGHAT and CDR2 FQNNGV. CDR3 coding DNA: TGTGCCAGCAGCCTAGCGGGATCGAGGAATACGCAGTATTTT. Its protein is CASSLAGSRNTQYF. The variable domain in full, completed from reference TRBV11-2 and TRBJ2-3, reads EAGVAQSPRYKIIEKRQSVAFWCNPISGHATLYWYQQILGQGPKLLIQFQNNGVVDDSQLPKDRFSAERLKGVDSTLKIQPAKLEDSAVYLCASSLAGSRNTQYFGPGTRLTVL.

This clonotype was seen a few times. In a library made to pick up alpha chains, this beta chain is a stray read with a size that means little. The chain uses TRBV10-3 and TRBJ2-5; the D is unclear. CDR1 and CDR2 (germline): ENHRY, SYGVKD. The CDR3 totals 13 residues. Deletions cut 4 bases from V and 0 bases from J, with 6 bases between. The CDR3 DNA follows: TGTGCCATCAGTGTGGCGTACCAAGAGACCCAGTACTTC. Residues: CAISVAYQETQYF.

This clonotype was picked up many times. In a library made to pick up alpha chains, this beta chain is a stray read with a size that means little. The rearrangement joins TRBV5-1 to TRBJ2-7, with D perhaps matching TRBD1 or TRBD2 (5 bases each). The CDR3 is 15 amino acids. Germline lookup yields CDR1 SGHRS and CDR2 YFSETQ. Trimming left V 6 bases short and J 0 bases short, with 16 bases between. The CDR3 is CASNSGPGSSYEQYF. The CDR3 coding sequence is TGCGCCAGCAACTCGGGGCCGGGGTCCTCCTACGAGCAGTACTTC.

The sample holds many counts of this clonotype. A library prepared for alpha chains yielded this beta chain as an off-target read; its size is of little meaning. The J gene is TRBJ1-5, the V gene TRBV6-1; perhaps TRBD1 as D (5 bases). Germline assignment: CDR1 MNHNS and CDR2 SASEGT. The CDR3 is made up of 14 amino acids. The V end was cut by 6 bases, the J end by 0 bases, with 9 bases between. DNA for the CDR3: TGTGCCAGCAGCGGGGACGGTAGCAATCAGCCCCAGCATTTT. Amino acid sequence: CASSGDGSNQPQHF.

This clonotype is classed as medium-sized. This beta chain lies outside the target of a library built for alpha chains; its clone size means little. The V call is TRBV12-3 or TRBV12-4, the J call TRBJ1-2; unclear D gene. V lost 3 bases and J lost 8, with 10 bases in between. The CDR3 runs to 12 residues. Written as DNA, the CDR3 is TGTGCCAGCAGTTTCACGAGTCGAGGCTACACCTTC. Its protein product is CASSFTSRGYTF.

This clonotype is deemed medium-sized. Found in a library prepared for alpha chains, this beta chain is an off-target read, and its abundance has little meaning. V and J are TRBV12-3 or TRBV12-4 and TRBJ1-1, with D maybe TRBD1 (5 bases). Trimming shortened V by 5 bases and J by 0 bases, and 10 bases separated the two germline ends. The CDR3 totals 14 residues. The CDR3 coding sequence is TGTGCCAGCAGTCAGGGACGGTTGAACACTGAAGCTTTCTTT. This gives the protein CASSQGRLNTEAFF.

In its sample, this clonotype is medium-sized. A library prepared for alpha chains yielded this beta chain as an off-target read; its size is of little meaning. The CDR3 nucleotides are TGTGCCACCAGCAGAGAATGGGGGGAAGGACAGCCCCAGCATTTT. It translates to CATSREWGEGQPQHF. The V call is TRBV15, the J call TRBJ1-5; tentatively, D is TRBD1 (5 bases). V shed 0 bases and J shed 7 bases, with 13 bases lying between them. The CDR3 contains 15 residues. Germline V gives CDR1 LNHNV, CDR2 YYDKDF (reference sequence).

By frequency in the sample, this clonotype is medium-sized. This beta chain represents an off-target read in a library built for alpha chains; its size is of limited meaning. V usage is TRBV7-8 and J usage is TRBJ1-1, with a tentative D call TRBD1 (5 bases). The germline CDR1 and CDR2 sequences are SGHVS and FQNEAQ. Deletions cut 2 bases from V and 1 base from J, with 8 bases between. The CDR3 is 14 residues long. The CDR3 DNA follows: TGTGCCAGCAGCTTAATGCAGGGGAACACTGAAGCTTTCTTT. Residues: CASSLMQGNTEAFF.

This clonotype was seen ten or more times. Because the library targeted alpha chains, this beta chain is an off-target read whose size means little. This chain links TRBV12-3 or TRBV12-4 with TRBJ1-1; TRBD1 is a possible D gene (6 bases). This CDR3 comprises 14 residues. V lost 6 bases and J lost 1, with 12 bases in between. The CDR3 DNA reads as TGTGCCAGCAGGGGGGGACAATCGAACACTGAAGCTTTCTTT. It yields the protein CASRGGQSNTEAFF.

This clonotype showed up many times. This beta chain turned up in a library designed for alpha chains; as an off-target read, its abundance says little. This chain joins TRBV7-3 and TRBJ1-1; TRBD1 is a possible D gene (5 bases). V was clipped by 4 bases and J by 5 bases, with 26 bases between them. Germline loops: CDR1 SGHTA, CDR2 FQGTGA. The length of the CDR3 is 18 residues. The CDR3 region has the DNA TGTGCCAGCAGCTCAAGGGGTCAAGGTTGGCAGAGATTAACTGAAGCTTTCTTT. Translating gives CASSSRGQGWQRLTEAFF.